The rows below give T cell receptor beta chains drawn from one sample of a study of T cell clusters in autoimmune cytopenias. TCRdb derives one entry per CDR3 protein from the multiplex PCR reads, leaving out DNA. The sample has 7,700 or so distinct CDR3 sequences, and its top ten clones hold 15% to 20%. Sequencing was performed on peripheral blood. All receptors come from a human donor with an autoimmune cytopenia or autoimmune hepatitis (not recorded which). CDR3s include the opening cysteine and the closing phenylalanine or tryptophan. The listing skips clone size in some rows; elsewhere it reads once, few, many or a size class.

clone_size | j_call | v_call | cdr3_aa
. | TRBJ2-6 | TRBV19 | CASSSTSPSSGANVLTF
. | TRBJ1-4 | TRBV18 | CASSPTRGLATNEKLFF
medium-sized | TRBJ2-2 | TRBV6-5 | CASSYSIQVITTGELFF
. | TRBJ1-1 | TRBV30 | CAWTGTQANTEAFF
. | TRBJ1-1 | TRBV5-5 | CASSLAPGRNTEAFF
medium-sized | TRBJ2-1 | TRBV29-1 | CSVWGTGTNEQFF
medium-sized | TRBJ1-1 | TRBV19 | CASSVTGANAFF
large | TRBJ2-1 | TRBV6-2/TRBV6-3 | CASRYNQGGQFF
. | TRBJ1-1 | TRBV6-2/TRBV6-3 | CASRTTANTEAFF
. | TRBJ2-3 | TRBV5-6 | CASSLWTGHQDTQYF
large | TRBJ2-3 | TRBV10-3 | CAISEWFGTDTQYF
. | TRBJ2-7 | TRBV5-6 | CASSYDRVPYEQYF
. | TRBJ2-7 | TRBV6-2/TRBV6-3 | CASSYSGLHYEQYF
. | TRBJ2-6 | TRBV19 | CASSQGGGGSGANVLTF
. | TRBJ1-1 | TRBV10-3 | CAISVDRGTEAFF
. | TRBJ2-2 | TRBV10-3 | CATSPGGELFF
. | TRBJ2-1 | TRBV5-4 | CASSKQGTYNEQFF
. | TRBJ1-1 | TRBV5-4 | CASSLASGVSTEAFF
. | TRBJ2-5 | TRBV12-3/TRBV12-4 | CASSSRTAGETQYF
medium-sized | TRBJ2-3 | TRBV29-1 | CSVTPLAGATDTQYF
large | TRBJ2-5 | TRBV7-6 | CASSLFTDGADRETQYF
. | TRBJ1-4 | TRBV5-6 | CASRYLEGKLFF
medium-sized | TRBJ2-1 | TRBV6-2/TRBV6-3 | CASFRRGSYNEQFF
. | TRBJ2-1 | TRBV27 | CASSLGGTLRNEQFF
medium-sized | TRBJ2-1 | TRBV11-1 | CASSHRGLIEQFF
. | TRBJ1-1 | TRBV30 | CAWSVFRTGVKNTEAFF